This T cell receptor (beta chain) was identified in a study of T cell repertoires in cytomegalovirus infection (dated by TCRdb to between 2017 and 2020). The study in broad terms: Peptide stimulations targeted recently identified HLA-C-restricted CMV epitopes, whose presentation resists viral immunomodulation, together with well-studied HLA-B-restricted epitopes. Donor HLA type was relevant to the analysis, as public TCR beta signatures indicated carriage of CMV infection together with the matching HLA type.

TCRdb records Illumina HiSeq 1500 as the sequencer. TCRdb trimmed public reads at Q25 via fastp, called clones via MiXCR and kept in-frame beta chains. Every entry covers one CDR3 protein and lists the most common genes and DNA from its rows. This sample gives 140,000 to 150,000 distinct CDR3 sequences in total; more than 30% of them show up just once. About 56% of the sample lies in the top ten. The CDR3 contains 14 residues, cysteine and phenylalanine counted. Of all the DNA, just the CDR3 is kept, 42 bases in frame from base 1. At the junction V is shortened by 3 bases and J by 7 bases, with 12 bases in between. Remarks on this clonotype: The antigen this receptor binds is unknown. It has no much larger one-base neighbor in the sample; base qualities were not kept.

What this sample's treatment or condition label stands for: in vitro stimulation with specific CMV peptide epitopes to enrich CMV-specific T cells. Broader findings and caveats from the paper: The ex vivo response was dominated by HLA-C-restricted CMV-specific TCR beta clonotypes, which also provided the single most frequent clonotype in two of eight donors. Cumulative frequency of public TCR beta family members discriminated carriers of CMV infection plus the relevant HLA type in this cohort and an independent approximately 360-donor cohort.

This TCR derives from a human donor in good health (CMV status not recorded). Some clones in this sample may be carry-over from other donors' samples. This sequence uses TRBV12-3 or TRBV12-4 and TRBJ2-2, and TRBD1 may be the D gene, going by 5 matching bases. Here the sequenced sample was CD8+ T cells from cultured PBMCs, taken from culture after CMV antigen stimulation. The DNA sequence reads TGTGCCAGCAGTTTCGAAGGGGCCATCGGGGAGCTGTTTTTT. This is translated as CASSFEGAIGELFF.